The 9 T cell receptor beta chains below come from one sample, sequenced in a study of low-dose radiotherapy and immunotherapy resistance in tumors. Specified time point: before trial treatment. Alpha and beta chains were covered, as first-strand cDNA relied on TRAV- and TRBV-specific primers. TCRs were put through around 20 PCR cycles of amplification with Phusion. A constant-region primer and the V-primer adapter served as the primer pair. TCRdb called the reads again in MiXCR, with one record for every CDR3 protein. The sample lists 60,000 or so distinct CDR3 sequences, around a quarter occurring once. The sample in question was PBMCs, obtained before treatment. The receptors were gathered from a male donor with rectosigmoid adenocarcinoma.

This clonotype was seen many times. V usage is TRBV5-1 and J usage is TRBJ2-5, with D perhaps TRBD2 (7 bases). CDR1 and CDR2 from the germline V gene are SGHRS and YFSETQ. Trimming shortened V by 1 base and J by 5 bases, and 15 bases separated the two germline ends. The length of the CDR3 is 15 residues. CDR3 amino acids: CASSLRGAVRETQYF. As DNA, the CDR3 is TGCGCCAGCAGCTTGCGGGGGGCGGTTCGGGAGACCCAGTACTTC.

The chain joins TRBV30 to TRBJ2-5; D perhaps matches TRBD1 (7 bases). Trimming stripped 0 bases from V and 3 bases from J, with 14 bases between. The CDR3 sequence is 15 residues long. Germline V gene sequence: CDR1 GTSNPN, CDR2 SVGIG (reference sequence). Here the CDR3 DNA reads TGTGCCTGGAGTGTCTGGACAGGAGGGGAAGAGACCCAGTACTTC. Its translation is CAWSVWTGGEETQYF.

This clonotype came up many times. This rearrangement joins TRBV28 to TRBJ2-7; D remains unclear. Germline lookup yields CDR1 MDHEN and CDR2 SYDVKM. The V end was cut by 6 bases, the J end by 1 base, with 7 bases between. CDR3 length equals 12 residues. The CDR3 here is CASSTASYEQYF. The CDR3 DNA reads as TGTGCCAGCAGCACAGCGTCCTACGAGCAGTACTTC.

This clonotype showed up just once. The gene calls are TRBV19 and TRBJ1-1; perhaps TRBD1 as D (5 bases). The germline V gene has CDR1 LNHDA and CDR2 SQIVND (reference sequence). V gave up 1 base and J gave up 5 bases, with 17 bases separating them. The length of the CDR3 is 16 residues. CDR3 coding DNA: TGTGCCAGTAGTATAGGTTGGACCCTCGGGGGAACTGAAGCTTTCTTT. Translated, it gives CASSIGWTLGGTEAFF.

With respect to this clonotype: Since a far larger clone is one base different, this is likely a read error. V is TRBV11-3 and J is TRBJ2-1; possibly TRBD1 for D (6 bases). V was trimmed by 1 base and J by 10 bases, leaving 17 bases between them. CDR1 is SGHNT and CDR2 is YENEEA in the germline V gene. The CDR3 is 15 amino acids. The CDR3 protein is CASSLVGAGDDEQFF. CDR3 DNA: TGTGCCAGCAGCTTAGTGGGGGCAGGGGACGACGAGCAGTTCTTC.

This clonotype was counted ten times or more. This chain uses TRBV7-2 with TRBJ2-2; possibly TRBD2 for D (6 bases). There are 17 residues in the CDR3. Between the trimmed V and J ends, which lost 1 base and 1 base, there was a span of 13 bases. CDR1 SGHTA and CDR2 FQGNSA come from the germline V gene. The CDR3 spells CASSLGRLRENTGELFF. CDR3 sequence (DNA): TGTGCCAGCAGCTTAGGGAGGTTGCGGGAGAACACCGGGGAGCTGTTTTTT.

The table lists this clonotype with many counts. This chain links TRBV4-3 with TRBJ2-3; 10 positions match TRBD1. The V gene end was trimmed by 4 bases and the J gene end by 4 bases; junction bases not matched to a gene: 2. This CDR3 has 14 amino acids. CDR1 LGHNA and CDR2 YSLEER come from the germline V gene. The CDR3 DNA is TGCGCCAGCAGCCGAGGACAGGGGGCAGATACGCAGTATTTT. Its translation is CASSRGQGADTQYF.

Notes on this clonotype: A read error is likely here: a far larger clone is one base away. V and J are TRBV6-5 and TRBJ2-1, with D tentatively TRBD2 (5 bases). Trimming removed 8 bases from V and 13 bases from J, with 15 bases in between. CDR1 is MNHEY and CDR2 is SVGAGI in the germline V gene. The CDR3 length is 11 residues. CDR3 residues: CASERAETQFF. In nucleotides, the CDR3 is TGTGCCAGCGAGAGGGCAGAGACCCAGTTCTTC.

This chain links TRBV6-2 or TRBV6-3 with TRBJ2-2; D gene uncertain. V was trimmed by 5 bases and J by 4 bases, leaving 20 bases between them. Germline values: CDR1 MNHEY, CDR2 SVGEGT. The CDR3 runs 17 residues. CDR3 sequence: CASSPVPRPWGTGELFF. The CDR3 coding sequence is TGTGCCAGCAGTCCTGTCCCTCGCCCGTGGGGCACCGGGGAGCTGTTTTTT.